One and the same sample provided the 14 T cell receptor beta chains below, sequenced in a study of cytomegalovirus exposure and HLA in healthy donors. This PCR relied on a set of 60 Vbeta primers and 13 Jbeta primers. Some clones are missing from TCRdb's copy, which holds only in-frame ones; the method was immunoSEQ multiplex PCR. There are about 150,000 clones in the sample; around nine tenths occur only once, and approximately 4.7% lies in the top ten. Specimen: PBMCs. Every receptor here comes from a woman in her twenties or thirties in good health and CMV-seronegative.

This chain connects TRBV6-5 to TRBJ1-2, with 8 bases that match TRBD1. The ends lost 6 bases at V and 4 bases at J; junction bases unmatched: 4. Germline V gives CDR1 MNHEY, CDR2 SVGAGI. This CDR3 has 13 amino acids. CDR3 coding DNA: TGTGCCAGCAGCCCGGGACAGGTCTATGGCTACACCTTC. Translation: CASSPGQVYGYTF.

The chain joins TRBV5-4 to TRBJ1-6; 9 nucleotides agree with TRBD1. This CDR3 region has 15 residues. CDR1 SGHNT and CDR2 YYREEE come from the germline V gene (reference sequence). V was pared by 4 bases and J by 7 bases, with 6 bases of the junction left unmatched. CDR3: CASSPGQGGNSPLHF. In DNA, the CDR3 is TGTGCCAGCAGCCCGGGACAGGGTGGCAATTCACCCCTCCACTTT. The full variable domain, rest sourced from reference TRBV5-4 and TRBJ1-6, is ETGVTQSPTHLIKTRGQQVTLRCSSQSGHNTVSWYQQALGQGPQFIFQYYREEENGRGNFPPRFSGLQFPNYSSELNVNALELDDSALYLCASSPGQGGNSPLHFGNGTRLTVT.

The rearrangement joins TRBV28 to TRBJ2-7; a weak D match, TRBD2 (6 bases). Deletions cut 5 bases from V and 0 bases from J, with 17 bases between. The length of the CDR3 is 16 residues. Germline V CDR1 and CDR2: MDHEN, SYDVKM. The CDR3 DNA sequence: TGTGCCAGCAGTACCACCGGGACTCCAGACTCCTACGAGCAGTACTTC. Its translation is CASSTTGTPDSYEQYF. The entire variable domain, with the rest obtained from reference TRBV28 and TRBJ2-7, is as follows: DVKVTQSSRYLVKRTGEKVFLECVQDMDHENMFWYRQDPGLGLRLIYFSYDVKMKEKGDIPEGYSVSREKKERFSLILESASTNQTSMYLCASSTTGTPDSYEQYFGPGTRLTVT.

As concerns this clone: The same CDR3 can be traced to other DNA sequences in this sample. J is TRBJ1-4 and V is TRBV7-9, with D possibly TRBD1 on 5 matching bases. This CDR3 spans 16 amino acids. V dropped 3 bases and J dropped 3 bases, with 14 bases sitting between them. Germline V CDR1 and CDR2: SEHNR, FQNEAQ (reference sequence). CDR3 sequence reads: CASSFGQGRANEKLFF. CDR3 bases: TGTGCCAGCAGCTTTGGCCAGGGTCGGGCTAATGAAAAACTGTTTTTT.

The V call is TRBV10-2, the J call TRBJ2-3; D not certain. From germline, CDR1 is WSHSY and CDR2 SAAADI. Trimming left V 4 bases short and J 1 base short, with 6 bases between. CDR3 length: 13 amino acids. This CDR3 reads CASSGARTDTQYF. CDR3 sequence (DNA): TGCGCCAGCAGTGGGGCCCGCACAGATACGCAGTATTTT.

V is TRBV29-1 and J is TRBJ2-2; 7 bases fit TRBD2. Germline V lookup: CDR1 SQVTM, CDR2 ANQGSEA. This CDR3 has 14 residues. Unmatched junction bases numbered 8, after V lost 5 bases and J lost 5 bases. The CDR3 here is CSVRGGSDTGELFF. The CDR3 coding sequence is TGCAGCGTTAGGGGAGGGAGTGATACCGGGGAGCTGTTTTTT.

This clone turned up a few times. The CDR3 is CASSLAGGEGNTIYF. Written as DNA, the CDR3 is TGTGCCAGCAGCTTAGCTGGGGGCGAGGGAAACACCATATATTTT. V usage is TRBV7-9 and J usage is TRBJ1-3, with D perhaps matching TRBD1 (6 bases). Germline CDR1 reads SEHNR; CDR2 reads FQNEAQ (reference sequence). This CDR3 spans 15 amino acids. V dropped 0 bases and J dropped 4 bases, with 10 bases sitting between them.

This clone occurred once. CDR3 region: CASSSDSTNEKLFF. The CDR3 DNA is TGTGCCAGCAGTTCAGACAGCACTAATGAAAAACTGTTTTTT. The gene calls are TRBV28 and TRBJ1-4; possibly TRBD1 for D (5 bases). V was pared by 4 bases and J by 2 bases, with 8 bases between. This CDR3 spans 14 amino acids. Germline CDR1 and CDR2: MDHEN and SYDVKM.

The V gene is TRBV4-2, the J gene TRBJ2-7, with D perhaps TRBD1 (5 bases). The CDR3 length is 14 residues. Trimming cost V 0 bases and J 5 bases, with 11 bases left between them. Germline V lookup: CDR1 LGHNA, CDR2 YNFKEQ. The CDR3 DNA follows: TGTGCCAGCAGCCAAGACCTCAGGGCCCACGAGCAGTACTTC. Protein sequence: CASSQDLRAHEQYF.

The V and J genes are TRBV15 and TRBJ1-4; perhaps TRBD1 as D (6 bases). The germline gives CDR1 LNHNV, CDR2 YYDKDF (reference sequence). This CDR3 contains 18 residues. Trimming shortened V by 0 bases and J by 3 bases, and 17 bases separated the two germline ends. The CDR3 sequence is CATSRDVTGSRPNEKLFF. The CDR3 DNA reads as TGTGCCACCAGCAGAGATGTAACAGGGTCACGTCCTAATGAAAAACTGTTTTTT.

This chain links TRBV5-1 with TRBJ2-1; 10 nucleotides match TRBD2. Per germline, CDR1 SGHRS and CDR2 YFSETQ. J was trimmed by 8 bases and V by 0 bases; bases with no gene match: 11. CDR3 length equals 17 residues. The CDR3 DNA reads as TGCGCCAGCAGCTTGGCAAAGACTAGCGGGTTTGAGGATGAGCAGTTCTTC. Translation: CASSLAKTSGFEDEQFF. Together with reference TRBV5-1 and TRBJ2-1, the CDR3 gives the full variable domain: KAGVTQTPRYLIKTRGQQVTLSCSPISGHRSVSWYQQTPGQGLQFLFEYFSETQRNKGNFPGRFSGRQFSNSRSEMNVSTLELGDSALYLCASSLAKTSGFEDEQFFGPGTRLTVL.

The chain has TRBV5-8 and TRBJ1-5, with D possibly being TRBD1 (6 bases). Trimming removed 3 bases at V and 10 bases at J, with 14 bases between. Germline V lookup: CDR1 SGHTS, CDR2 YDEGEE. This CDR3 region has 13 residues. The CDR3 sequence: CASSSTGPGPQHF. In DNA, the CDR3 is TGTGCCAGCAGCTCAACAGGGCCAGGACCCCAGCATTTT.

V is TRBV18 and J is TRBJ2-5; D call uncertain. Trimming removed 2 bases at V and 5 bases at J, with 12 bases between. The germline V gene has CDR1 KGHSH and CDR2 LQKENI. The CDR3 runs to 14 residues. The CDR3: CASSPSGQWETQYF. As DNA, the CDR3 is TGTGCCAGCTCACCATCTGGGCAGTGGGAGACCCAGTACTTC. Combining the CDR3 with reference TRBV18 and TRBJ2-5 gives the whole variable domain NAGVMQNPRHLVRRRGQEARLRCSPMKGHSHVYWYRQLPEEGLKFMVYLQKENIIDESGMPKERFSAEFPKEGPSILRIQQVVRGDSAAYFCASSPSGQWETQYFGPGTRLLVL.

This rearrangement joins TRBV2 to TRBJ2-7; TRBD2 agrees at 9 bases. V lost 6 bases to trimming and J lost 7 bases; unmatched junction nucleotides: 7. The CDR3 consists of 13 residues. Germline V gives CDR1 SNHLY, CDR2 FYNNEI. The CDR3 loop reads CASRGTSSGEQYF. The CDR3 DNA is TGTGCCAGCAGGGGGACTAGCTCAGGGGAGCAGTACTTC. Supplemented by reference TRBV2 and TRBJ2-7, the full variable domain reads EPEVTQTPSHQVTQMGQEVILRCVPISNHLYFYWYRQILGQKVEFLVSFYNNEISEKSEIFDDQFSVERPDGSNFTLKIRSTKLEDSAMYFCASRGTSSGEQYFGPGTRLTVT.